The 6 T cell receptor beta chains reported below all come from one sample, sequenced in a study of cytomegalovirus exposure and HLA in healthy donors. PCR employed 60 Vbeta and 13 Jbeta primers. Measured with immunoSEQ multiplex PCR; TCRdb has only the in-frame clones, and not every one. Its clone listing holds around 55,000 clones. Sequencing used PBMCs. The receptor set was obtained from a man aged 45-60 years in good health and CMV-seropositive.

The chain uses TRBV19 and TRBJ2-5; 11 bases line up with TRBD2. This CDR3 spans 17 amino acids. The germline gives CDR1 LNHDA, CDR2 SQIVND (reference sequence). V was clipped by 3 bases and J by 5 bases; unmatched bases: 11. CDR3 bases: TGTGCCAGTAGTATTGAAGGCGCTAGCGGGGGGTCGGAGACCCAGTACTTC. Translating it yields CASSIEGASGGSETQYF. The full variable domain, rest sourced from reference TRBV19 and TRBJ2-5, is DGGITQSPKYLFRKEGQNVTLSCEQNLNHDAMYWYRQDPGQGLRLIYYSQIVNDFQKGDIAEGYSVSREKKESFPLTVTSAQKNPTAFYLCASSIEGASGGSETQYFGPGTRLLVL.

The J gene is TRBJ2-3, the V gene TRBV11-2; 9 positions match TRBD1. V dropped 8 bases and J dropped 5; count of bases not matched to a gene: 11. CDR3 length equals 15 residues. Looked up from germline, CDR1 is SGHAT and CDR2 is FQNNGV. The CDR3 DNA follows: TGTGCCAGCGCCAGGCCGGGACAGGGATTAGATACGCAGTATTTT. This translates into CASARPGQGLDTQYF. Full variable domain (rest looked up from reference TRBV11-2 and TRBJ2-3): EAGVAQSPRYKIIEKRQSVAFWCNPISGHATLYWYQQILGQGPKLLIQFQNNGVVDDSQLPKDRFSAERLKGVDSTLKIQPAKLEDSAVYLCASARPGQGLDTQYFGPGTRLTVL.

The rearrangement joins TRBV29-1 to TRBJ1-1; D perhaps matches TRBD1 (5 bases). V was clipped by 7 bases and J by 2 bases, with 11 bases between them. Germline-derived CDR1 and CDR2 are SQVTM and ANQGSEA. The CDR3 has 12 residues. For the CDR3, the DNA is TGCAGCGCCGAAAGGGGAAACACTGAAGCTTTCTTT. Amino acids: CSAERGNTEAFF.

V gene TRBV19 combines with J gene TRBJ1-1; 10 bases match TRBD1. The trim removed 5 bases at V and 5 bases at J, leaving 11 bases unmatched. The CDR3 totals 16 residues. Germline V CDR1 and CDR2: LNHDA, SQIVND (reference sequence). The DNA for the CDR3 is TGTGCCAGTAGTGAGGGACAGGGGTGGGGATGGACTGAAGCTTTCTTT. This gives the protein CASSEGQGWGWTEAFF.

The CDR3 region is CASSFPGNEQFF. The CDR3 nucleotides are TGCGCCAGCAGCTTCCCGGGGAATGAGCAGTTCTTC. This chain links TRBV5-1 with TRBJ2-1; D may be TRBD2 (5 bases). Germline CDR1 reads SGHRS; CDR2 reads YFSETQ. The V end was cut by 2 bases, the J end by 7 bases, with 7 bases between. CDR3 size: 12 residues.

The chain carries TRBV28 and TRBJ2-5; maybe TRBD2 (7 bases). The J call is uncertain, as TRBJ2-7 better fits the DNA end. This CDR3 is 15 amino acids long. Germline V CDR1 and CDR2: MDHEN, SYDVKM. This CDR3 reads CASSFVRGASYEQYF. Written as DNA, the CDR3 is TGTGCCAGCAGTTTTGTCCGGGGGGCCTCCTACGAGCAGTACTTC.